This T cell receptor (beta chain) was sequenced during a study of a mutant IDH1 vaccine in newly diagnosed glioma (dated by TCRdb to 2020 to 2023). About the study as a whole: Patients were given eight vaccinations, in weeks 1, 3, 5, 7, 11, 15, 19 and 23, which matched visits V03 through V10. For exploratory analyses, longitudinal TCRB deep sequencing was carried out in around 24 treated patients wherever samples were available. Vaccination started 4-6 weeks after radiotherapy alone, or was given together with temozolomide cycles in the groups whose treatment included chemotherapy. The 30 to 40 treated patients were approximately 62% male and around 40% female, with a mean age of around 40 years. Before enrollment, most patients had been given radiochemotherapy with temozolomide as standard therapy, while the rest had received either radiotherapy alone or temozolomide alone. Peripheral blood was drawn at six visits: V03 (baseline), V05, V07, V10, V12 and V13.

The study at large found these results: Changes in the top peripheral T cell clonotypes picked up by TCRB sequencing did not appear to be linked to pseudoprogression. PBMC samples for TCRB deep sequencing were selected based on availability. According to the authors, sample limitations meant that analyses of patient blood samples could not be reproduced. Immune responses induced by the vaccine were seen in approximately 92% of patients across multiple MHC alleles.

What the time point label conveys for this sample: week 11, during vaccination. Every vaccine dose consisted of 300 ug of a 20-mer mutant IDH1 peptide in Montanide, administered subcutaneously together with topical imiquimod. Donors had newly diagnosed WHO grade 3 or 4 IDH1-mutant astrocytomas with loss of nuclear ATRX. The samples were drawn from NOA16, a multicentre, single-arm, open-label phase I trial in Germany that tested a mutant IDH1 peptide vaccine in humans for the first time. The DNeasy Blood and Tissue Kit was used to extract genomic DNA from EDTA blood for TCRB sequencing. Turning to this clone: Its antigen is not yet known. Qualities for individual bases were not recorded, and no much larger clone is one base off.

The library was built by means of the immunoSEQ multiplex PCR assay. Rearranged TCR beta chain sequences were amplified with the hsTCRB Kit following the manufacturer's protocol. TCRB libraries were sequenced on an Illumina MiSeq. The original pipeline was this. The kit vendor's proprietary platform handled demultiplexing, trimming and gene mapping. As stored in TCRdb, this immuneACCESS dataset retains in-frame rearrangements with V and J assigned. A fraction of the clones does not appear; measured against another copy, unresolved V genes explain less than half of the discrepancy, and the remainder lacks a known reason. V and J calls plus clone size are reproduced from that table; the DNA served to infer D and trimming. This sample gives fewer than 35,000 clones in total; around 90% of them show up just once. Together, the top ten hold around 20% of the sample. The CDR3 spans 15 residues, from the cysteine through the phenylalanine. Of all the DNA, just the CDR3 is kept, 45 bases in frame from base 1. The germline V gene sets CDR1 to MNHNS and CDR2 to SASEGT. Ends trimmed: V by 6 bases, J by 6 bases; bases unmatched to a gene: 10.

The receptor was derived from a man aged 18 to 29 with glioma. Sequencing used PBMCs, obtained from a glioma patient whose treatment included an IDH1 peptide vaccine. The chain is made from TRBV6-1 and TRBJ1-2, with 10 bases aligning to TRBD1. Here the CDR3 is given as CASRDRDRGSHGYTF. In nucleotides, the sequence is TGTGCCAGCAGGGACCGGGACAGGGGTTCACATGGCTACACCTTC.